Given below is one T cell receptor (beta chain) in context. The sample belongs to a study of blood T cell repertoires in COVID-19. Study as a whole: The samples span acute and convalescent COVID-19 from the United States, Italy and Spain. PBMCs, B-cell-depleted T cells, or T cells were the source of the cDNA or gDNA that made up the material.

In the study's own analysis: Estimated nucleated cell counts came from reference gene primer amplification. Data came from immunoSEQ multiplex PCR; TCRdb stores just in-frame clones and leaves some out. V, J and clone size reflect that table, while D and trimming were determined from the DNA. The table lists about 60,000 clones, about 75% of them singletons, with around 30% in the top ten. The sequence was obtained from a human donor in a cohort sampled during active COVID-19. Sequenced: peripheral blood.

Here the CDR3 DNA reads TGTGCCAGTAGTAAACAACAGGGGGACGAGCAGTACTTC. Amino acids: CASSKQQGDEQYF. The V and J genes are TRBV19 and TRBJ2-7, with 8 bases identical to TRBD1. The CDR3 is 13 amino acids. V was pared by 4 bases and J by 5 bases, with 4 bases of the junction left unmatched. CDR1 is LNHDA and CDR2 is SQIVND in the germline V gene (reference sequence).